Shown below are 27 T cell receptor beta chains from a single sample sequenced in a study of blood T cell repertoires in COVID-19. Using immunoSEQ multiplex PCR, the repertoire was profiled, and TCRdb retains in-frame clones only, with some absent. This sample has a few hundred thousand clones, with around 83% found just once. The sample consisted of peripheral blood. Receptors originate from a woman in her fifties or sixties with COVID-19, enrolled during active disease.

V and J are TRBV28 and TRBJ1-2; 8 bases line up with TRBD1. CDR1 is MDHEN, CDR2 SYDVKM, per germline. With 11 bases clipped from V and 3 bases from J, the junction kept 11 bases outside the gene matches. CDR3 size: 14 residues. The CDR3 is CAGRKTGEDYGYTF. The CDR3 region has the DNA TGTGCCGGGAGAAAGACAGGGGAAGACTATGGCTACACCTTC.

The J gene is TRBJ2-3, the V gene TRBV6-5; D remains ambiguous. V was clipped by 6 bases and J by 6 bases, with 10 bases between them. Per the germline V gene, CDR1 is MNHEY and CDR2 is SVGAGI. This CDR3 contains 12 residues. The CDR3 bases are TGTGCCAGCAGCACCACTTGGGATACGCAGTATTTT. It specifies CASSTTWDTQYF.

The V gene is TRBV6-5, the J gene TRBJ2-5; TRBD1 agrees at 7 bases. Trimming took 8 bases from V and 2 from J; bases not matched to a gene: 11. Germline CDR1 is MNHEY and CDR2 is SVGAGI. The CDR3 has 15 amino acids. CDR3 protein: CASQLAGGWQETQYF. The DNA of the CDR3 is TGTGCCAGCCAGCTTGCAGGGGGATGGCAAGAGACCCAGTACTTC.

The J gene is TRBJ2-1, the V gene TRBV12-5; D call uncertain. Germline values: CDR1 LGHNT, CDR2 FRNRAP. V was shortened by 5 bases and J by 0 bases, with 8 bases between the two germline ends. There are 14 residues in the CDR3. This CDR3 reads CASGRSGSYNEQFF. CDR3 coding DNA: TGTGCTAGTGGTCGTAGTGGCTCCTACAATGAGCAGTTCTTC.

The rearrangement joins TRBV19 to TRBJ1-2, with D perhaps TRBD1 (5 bases). V was shortened by 7 bases and J by 5 bases, with 26 bases between the two germline ends. The CDR3 has 17 amino acids. In germline, CDR1 is LNHDA, CDR2 SQIVND (reference sequence). The CDR3 loop is CASTLLRGTDSGYGYTF. CDR3 nucleotide sequence: TGTGCCAGTACTCTCCTAAGGGGAACGGATTCAGGATATGGCTACACCTTC.

This chain joins TRBV23-1 and TRBJ2-7; perhaps TRBD2 as D (7 bases). TRBV23-1 is treated as an ORF (open reading frame) with a function not yet certain. This CDR3 has 15 residues. The V end lost 0 bases, the J end lost 2 bases, and 11 bases lay between the germline ends. This CDR3 reads CASSQSLGGAYEQYF. Written as DNA, the CDR3 is TGCGCCAGCAGTCAATCTCTAGGGGGGGCCTACGAGCAGTACTTC.

V usage is TRBV24-1 and J usage is TRBJ2-2; 7 positions match TRBD1. The ends lost 1 base at V and 5 bases at J; junction bases unmatched: 21. CDR1 and CDR2 (germline): KGHDR, SFDVKD. CDR3 size: 21 residues. The DNA of the CDR3 is TGTGCCACCAGTGATTTAGGGTTTTCCAGGGGGTCGGCTATTGGGACCGGGGAGCTGTTTTTT. Amino acid sequence: CATSDLGFSRGSAIGTGELFF.

V is TRBV6-5 and J is TRBJ1-3, with 7 bases fitting TRBD1. The CDR3 length is 15 residues. The germline gives CDR1 MNHEY, CDR2 SVGAGI. The ends lost 4 bases at V and 1 base at J; junction bases unmatched: 4. CDR3 nucleotides: TGTGCCAGCAGTTCACAGGGGATATCTGGAAACACCATATATTTT. Its protein is CASSSQGISGNTIYF.

V usage is TRBV3-1 (or the pseudogene TRBV3-2) and J usage is TRBJ2-2, with TRBD2 as a possible D gene (6 bases). V was pared by 2 bases and J by 5 bases, with 15 bases between. CDR1 and CDR2 from the germline V gene are LGHDT and YNNKEL (reference sequence). The CDR3 is 16 residues long. CDR3 in DNA: TGTGCCAGCAGCCAACGTACGGGAGCAGGGACCGGGGAGCTGTTTTTT. Its protein product is CASSQRTGAGTGELFF.

The V call is TRBV2, the J call TRBJ2-3; the match to TRBD2 covers 10 bases. Germline values: CDR1 SNHLY, CDR2 FYNNEI. The CDR3 has 13 amino acids. Trimming cost V 3 bases and J 14 bases; bases outside gene matches: 8. CDR3 nucleotides: TGTGCCAGCAGTGAGGCGCCGCTAGCGGGGGTGTATTTT. Translation gives CASSEAPLAGVYF.

The chain combines TRBV3-1 (or the pseudogene TRBV3-2) with TRBJ1-4; D gene uncertain. The CDR3 covers 15 residues. Germline CDR1 is LGHDT and CDR2 is YNNKEL (reference sequence). V dropped 0 bases and J dropped 3 bases, with 8 bases sitting between them. CDR3 loop: CASSQDRFPNEKLFF. DNA of the CDR3: TGTGCCAGCAGCCAAGATCGGTTCCCTAATGAAAAACTGTTTTTT.

The chain uses TRBV18 and TRBJ2-1; the D gene is possibly TRBD2 (5 bases). The CDR3 sequence is 13 residues long. Trimming removed 2 bases at V and 10 bases at J, with 12 bases between. In germline, CDR1 is KGHSH, CDR2 LQKENI. CDR3 sequence (DNA): TGTGCCAGCTCACCAGACCTACGGAGGGAGCAGTTCTTC. Its protein is CASSPDLRREQFF.

The rearrangement joins TRBV5-1 to TRBJ1-4; D uncertain. In germline, CDR1 is SGHRS, CDR2 YFSETQ. Deletions cut 0 bases from V and 2 bases from J, with 8 bases between. This CDR3 is built from 15 residues. The CDR3 coding sequence is TGCGCCAGCAGCTTGGGTGAGAGCACTAATGAAAAACTGTTTTTT. It is translated as CASSLGESTNEKLFF.

CDR3 nucleotide sequence: TGTGCCAGCAGAAGGGGGTTTAGCTCCTACGAGCAGTACGTC. Its protein product is CASRRGFSSYEQYV. The genes are TRBV27 and TRBJ2-7, with D perhaps TRBD1 (6 bases). Between the trimmed V and J ends, which lost 6 bases and 0 bases, there was a span of 12 bases. The CDR3 is made up of 14 amino acids. The germline V gene encodes CDR1 MNHEY and CDR2 SMNVEV (reference sequence).

The chain joins TRBV19 to TRBJ1-1, with TRBD1 identical over 7 bases. The CDR3 contains 13 residues. Trimming took 7 bases from V and 5 from J; bases not matched to a gene: 7. The germline V gene has CDR1 LNHDA and CDR2 SQIVND (reference sequence). CDR3 nucleotide sequence: TGTGCCAGTAACGAGGGGGCTTATACTGAAGCTTTCTTT. This sequence encodes CASNEGAYTEAFF.

The chain is built from TRBV11-3 and TRBJ1-1; 8 nucleotides agree with TRBD1. The CDR3 consists of 14 residues. Germline CDR1 and CDR2: SGHNT and YENEEA. J lost 5 bases, V lost 6 bases, and 8 bases had no gene match. The CDR3 sequence: CASSLRTGLTEAFF. In nucleotides, the CDR3 is TGTGCCAGCAGTCTCCGGACAGGGCTTACTGAAGCTTTCTTT.

This clone appeared a few times. The chain uses TRBV5-1 and TRBJ2-7; 10 bases line up with TRBD1. This CDR3 has 15 residues. V was clipped by 1 base and J by 4 bases; unmatched bases: 5. The germline gives CDR1 SGHRS, CDR2 YFSETQ. The CDR3 DNA reads TGCGCCAGCAGCTTGATTGTGGGACAGGGGTACGAGCAGTACTTC. This translates into CASSLIVGQGYEQYF.

The chain employs TRBV9 and TRBJ2-5; TRBD1 matches 9 bases. This CDR3 contains 14 residues. V dropped 4 bases and J dropped 4; count of bases not matched to a gene: 5. Germline V gene sequence: CDR1 SGDLS, CDR2 YYNGEE. This chain's CDR3 is CASSPGQGLETQYF. DNA of the CDR3: TGTGCCAGCAGCCCCGGACAGGGGTTAGAGACCCAGTACTTC.

The chain combines TRBV19 with TRBJ2-7; TRBD1 matches 7 bases. The CDR3 totals 13 residues. V lost 6 bases to trimming and J lost 1 base; unmatched junction nucleotides: 3. Germline CDR1 reads LNHDA; CDR2 reads SQIVND (reference sequence). The CDR3, as DNA: TGTGCCAGTAGGGGGGACAGATCCTACGAGCAGTACTTC. Translated, it gives CASRGDRSYEQYF.

This chain connects TRBV28 to TRBJ2-7; 10 bases match TRBD1. CDR1 and CDR2 (germline): MDHEN, SYDVKM. The trim removed 4 bases at V and 5 bases at J, leaving 5 bases unmatched. CDR3 length: 14 amino acids. CDR3 protein: CASSSPTGGNEQYV. DNA of the CDR3: TGTGCCAGCAGTTCACCGACAGGGGGCAACGAGCAGTACGTC.

This sequence joins TRBV11-2 and TRBJ1-1, with unresolved D. V was pared by 6 bases and J by 5 bases, with 13 bases between. Germline V gene lookup returns CDR1 SGHAT and CDR2 FQNNGV. There are 13 residues in the CDR3. In DNA form, the CDR3 reads TGTGCCAGCAGTTGGGAGGTAAAGACTGAAGCTTTCTTT. Amino acids: CASSWEVKTEAFF.

This clone has more than one count but fewer than ten. This rearrangement joins TRBV9 to TRBJ2-2, with 7 bases matching TRBD1. Germline loops: CDR1 SGDLS, CDR2 YYNGEE. The CDR3 loop spans 17 amino acids. The V segment lost 0 bases and the J segment 4 bases; nucleotides outside the gene matches: 9. The CDR3 nucleotides are TGTGCCAGCAGCGTAGAGGAAGGGGGCCGTAGCACCGGGGAGCTGTTTTTT. Its translation: CASSVEEGGRSTGELFF. Supplemented by reference TRBV9 and TRBJ2-2, the full variable domain reads DSGVTQTPKHLITATGQRVTLRCSPRSGDLSVYWYQQSLDQGLQFLIQYYNGEERAKGNILERFSAQQFPDLHSELNLSSLELGDSALYFCASSVEEGGRSTGELFFGEGSRLTVL.

This clone has a single count. The chain is built from TRBV9 and TRBJ2-3; D might be TRBD1 (6 bases). CDR3 length: 14 residues. V gave up 0 bases and J gave up 4 bases, with 9 bases separating them. Germline CDR1 is SGDLS and CDR2 is YYNGEE. The CDR3 here is CASSVVGAADTQYF. The CDR3, as DNA: TGTGCCAGCAGCGTAGTGGGGGCGGCAGATACGCAGTATTTT.

The V call is TRBV29-1, the J call TRBJ2-5; a weak D match, TRBD1 (6 bases). This CDR3 comprises 12 residues. The germline V gene has CDR1 SQVTM and CDR2 ANQGSEA. V lost 6 bases and J lost 2, with 10 bases in between. As DNA, the CDR3 is TGCAGCGTAAGGCAGGGGCAAGAGACCCAGTACTTC. This codes for CSVRQGQETQYF.

The chain recombines TRBV14 with TRBJ2-2; the match to TRBD1 covers 7 bases. Germline V gene sequence: CDR1 SGHDN, CDR2 FVKESK. This CDR3 has 19 residues. V shed 1 base, J shed 7 bases, and the junction held 18 bases outside the gene matches. The DNA of the CDR3 is TGTGCCAGCAGCCAAGCGCCCCAAACGGGGACAGACAGACACGGGGAGCTGTTTTTT. Protein: CASSQAPQTGTDRHGELFF.

The chain links TRBV29-1 to TRBJ1-1, with D uncertain. Looked up from germline, CDR1 is SQVTM and CDR2 is ANQGSEA. The CDR3 is made up of 11 amino acids. Trimming cost V 5 bases and J 10 bases, with 14 bases left between them. DNA of the CDR3: TGCAGCGTTCGGTCAACAGAAGGAGCTTTCTTT. This gives the protein CSVRSTEGAFF.

The chain recombines TRBV27 with TRBJ2-5; perhaps TRBD1 as D (7 bases). The CDR3 consists of 15 residues. Germline assignment: CDR1 MNHEY and CDR2 SMNVEV (reference sequence). Between the trimmed V and J ends, which lost 8 bases and 1 base, there was a span of 17 bases. The CDR3 nucleotides are TGTGCCAGCGGACTACCTTCAGGGGGCCAAGAGACCCAGTACTTC. It codes for CASGLPSGGQETQYF.